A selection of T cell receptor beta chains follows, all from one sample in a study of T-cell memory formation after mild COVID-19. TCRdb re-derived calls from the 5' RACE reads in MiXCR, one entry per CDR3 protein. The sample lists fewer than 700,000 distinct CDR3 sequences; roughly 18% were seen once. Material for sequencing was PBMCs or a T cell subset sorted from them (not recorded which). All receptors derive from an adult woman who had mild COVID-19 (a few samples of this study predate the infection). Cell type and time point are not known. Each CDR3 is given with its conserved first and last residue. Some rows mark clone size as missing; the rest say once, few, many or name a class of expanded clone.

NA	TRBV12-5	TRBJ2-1	CASGLVSPTPRLFF
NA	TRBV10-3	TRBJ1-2	CAISQLLGYGYTF
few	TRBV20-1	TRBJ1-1	CSASRNTEAFF
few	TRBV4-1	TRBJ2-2	CASSQPDRDMEELFF
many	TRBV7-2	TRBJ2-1	CASSATSGSSRNEQFF
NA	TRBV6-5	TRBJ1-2	CASSTSGILPHGYTF
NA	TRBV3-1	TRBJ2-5	CASSQGARTAGETQYF
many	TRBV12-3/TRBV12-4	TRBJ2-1	CASSLGTAYNEQFF
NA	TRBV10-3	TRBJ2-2	CAISKAATGELFF
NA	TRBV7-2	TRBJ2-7	CASSPQRERGEQYF
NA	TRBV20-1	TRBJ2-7	CSAPGYLPFEQYF
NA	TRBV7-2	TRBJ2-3	CASSPSATTGNYFTDTQYF
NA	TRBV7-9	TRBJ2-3	CASSSIAGGSTDTQYF
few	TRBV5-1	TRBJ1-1	CASSLGQGSEAFF
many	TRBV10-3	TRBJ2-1	CAISVRDEQFF
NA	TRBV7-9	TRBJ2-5	CASSLAEGLAGIQETQYF
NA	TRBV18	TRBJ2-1	CASSQQQGEQFF
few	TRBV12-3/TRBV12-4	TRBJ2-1	CASSQQGWSYNEQFF
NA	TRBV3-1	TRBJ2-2	CASSPPPSWEPNTGELFF
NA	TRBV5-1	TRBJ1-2	CASSPDTTSNYGYTF
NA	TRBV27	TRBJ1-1	CASSFSGRGMNTEAFF
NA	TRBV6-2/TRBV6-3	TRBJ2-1	CASSLGQVYEQFF
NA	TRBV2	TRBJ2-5	CASSEMRLADPETQYF
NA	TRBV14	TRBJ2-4	CASSQDHKGIAGLAKNIQYF
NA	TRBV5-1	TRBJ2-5	CASSLRGDIPTQTQYF
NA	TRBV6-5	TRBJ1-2	CASSPRQGVVNYGYTF
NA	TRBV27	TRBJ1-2	CASSPRRTENYGYTF
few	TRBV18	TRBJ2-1	CASSPPAWDRDHNEQFF
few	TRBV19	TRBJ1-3	CATTPQRVLSGNTIYF
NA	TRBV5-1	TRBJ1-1	CASSWGADTEAFF
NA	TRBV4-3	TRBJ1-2	CASSQDRRLPYGYTF
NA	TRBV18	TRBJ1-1	CASSQGARFGTEAFF
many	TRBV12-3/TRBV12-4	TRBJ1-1	CASSFGDPGNTEAFF
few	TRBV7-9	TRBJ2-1	CASSLGTGGLF
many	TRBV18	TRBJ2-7	CASSPPAGYEQYF
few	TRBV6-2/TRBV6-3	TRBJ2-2	CASVATRSGPRLRNTGELFF
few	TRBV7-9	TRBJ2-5	CASSPAIGSGSYQETQYF
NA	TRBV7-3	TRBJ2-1	CASSFTTAPYNEQFF
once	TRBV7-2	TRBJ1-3	CASSLARQSGNTIYF
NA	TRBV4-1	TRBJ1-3	CASSQLGTPGNTIYF
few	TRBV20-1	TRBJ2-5	CSARPLAGGDQETQYF
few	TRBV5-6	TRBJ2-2	CASSSTRQFSWNTGELFF
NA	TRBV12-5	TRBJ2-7	CASGLVLGGTYEQYF
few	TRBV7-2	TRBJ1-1	CASSLRIWGNSADTEAFF
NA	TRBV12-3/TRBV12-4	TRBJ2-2	CASSDRAQTGELFF